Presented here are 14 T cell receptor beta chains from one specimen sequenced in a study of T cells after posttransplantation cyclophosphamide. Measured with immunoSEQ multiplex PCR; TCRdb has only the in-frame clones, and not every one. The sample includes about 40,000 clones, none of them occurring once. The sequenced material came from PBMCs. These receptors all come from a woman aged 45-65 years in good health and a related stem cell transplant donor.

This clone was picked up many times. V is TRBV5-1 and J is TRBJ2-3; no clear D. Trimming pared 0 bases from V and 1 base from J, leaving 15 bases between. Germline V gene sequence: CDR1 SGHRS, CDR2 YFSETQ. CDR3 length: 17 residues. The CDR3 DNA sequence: TGCGCCAGCAGCTTGGGCGGAAACTGGCTTCGCACAGATACGCAGTATTTT. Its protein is CASSLGGNWLRTDTQYF.

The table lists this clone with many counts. CDR3 sequence reads: CASSVEEGGKDTQYF. DNA for the CDR3: TGTGCCAGCAGCGTAGAGGAGGGGGGGAAAGATACGCAGTATTTT. The chain joins TRBV9 to TRBJ2-3, with D maybe TRBD2 (7 bases). The CDR3 consists of 15 residues. The V gene's germline CDR1 is SGDLS and CDR2 YYNGEE. The germline V and J ends were trimmed by 0 bases and 5 bases, with 13 bases remaining between them.

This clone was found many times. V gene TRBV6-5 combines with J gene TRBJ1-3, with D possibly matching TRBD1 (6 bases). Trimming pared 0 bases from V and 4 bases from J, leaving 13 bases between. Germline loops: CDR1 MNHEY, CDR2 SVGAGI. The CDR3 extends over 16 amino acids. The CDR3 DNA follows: TGTGCCAGCAGTTACTCCCAGGGGCTTGGGGGAAACACCATATATTTT. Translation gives CASSYSQGLGGNTIYF.

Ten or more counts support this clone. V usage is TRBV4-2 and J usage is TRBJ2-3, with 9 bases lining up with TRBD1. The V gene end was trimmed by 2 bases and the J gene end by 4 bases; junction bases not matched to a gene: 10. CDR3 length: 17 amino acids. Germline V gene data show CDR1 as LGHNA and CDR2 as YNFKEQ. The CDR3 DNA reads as TGTGCCAGCAGCCAATCGGTAGGGGACAGGGTTTCAGATACGCAGTATTTT. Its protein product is CASSQSVGDRVSDTQYF.

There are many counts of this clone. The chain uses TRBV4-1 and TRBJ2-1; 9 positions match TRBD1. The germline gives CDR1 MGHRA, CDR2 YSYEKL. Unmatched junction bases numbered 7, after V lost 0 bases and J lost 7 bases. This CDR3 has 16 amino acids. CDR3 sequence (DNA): TGCGCCAGCAGCCAAGATGGGACAGGGATCTGGAATGAGCAGTTCTTC. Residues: CASSQDGTGIWNEQFF.

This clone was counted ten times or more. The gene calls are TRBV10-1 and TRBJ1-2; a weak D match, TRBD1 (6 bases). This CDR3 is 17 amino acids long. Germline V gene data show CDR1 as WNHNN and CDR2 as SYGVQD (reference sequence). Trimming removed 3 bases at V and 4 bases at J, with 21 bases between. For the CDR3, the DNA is TGCGCCAGCAGTGACCCGGGACAACCGCCAGCCTTCTATGGCTACACCTTC. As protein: CASSDPGQPPAFYGYTF.

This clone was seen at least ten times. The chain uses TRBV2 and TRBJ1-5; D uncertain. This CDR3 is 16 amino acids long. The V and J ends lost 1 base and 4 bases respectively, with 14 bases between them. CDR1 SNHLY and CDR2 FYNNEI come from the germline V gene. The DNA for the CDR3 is TGTGCCAGCAGTGAAGAATCCCCGCAGGCGAATCAGCCCCAGCATTTT. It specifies CASSEESPQANQPQHF.

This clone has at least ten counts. CDR3 nucleotides: TGCGCCAGCAGCTTGGATGTTAACAGGGACACCGGGGAGCTGTTTTTT. Amino acid sequence: CASSLDVNRDTGELFF. This chain uses TRBV5-1 with TRBJ2-2, with D maybe TRBD1 (6 bases). The ends were cut back, 0 bases at V and 3 bases at J, with 12 bases in the middle. Germline values: CDR1 SGHRS, CDR2 YFSETQ. This CDR3 has 16 residues.

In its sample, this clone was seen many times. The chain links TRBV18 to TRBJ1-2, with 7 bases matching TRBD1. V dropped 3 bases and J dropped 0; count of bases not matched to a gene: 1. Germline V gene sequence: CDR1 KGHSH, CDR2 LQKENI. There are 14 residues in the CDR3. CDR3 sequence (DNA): TGTGCCAGCTCACCGGGGACAGCTAACTATGGCTACACCTTC. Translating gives CASSPGTANYGYTF.

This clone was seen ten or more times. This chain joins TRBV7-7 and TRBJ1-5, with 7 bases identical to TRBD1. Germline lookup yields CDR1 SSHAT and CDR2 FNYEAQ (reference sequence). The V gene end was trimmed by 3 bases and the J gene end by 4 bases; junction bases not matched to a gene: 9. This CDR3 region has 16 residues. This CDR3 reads CASSLTGPKSNQPQHF. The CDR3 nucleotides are TGTGCCAGCAGCTTGACAGGGCCCAAATCAAATCAGCCCCAGCATTTT.

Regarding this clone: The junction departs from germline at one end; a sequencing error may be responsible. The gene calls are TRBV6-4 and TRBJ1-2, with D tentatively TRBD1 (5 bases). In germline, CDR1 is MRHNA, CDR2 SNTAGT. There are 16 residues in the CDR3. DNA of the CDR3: TGTGCCGGCAGGCCCGGGGCCGGCCGGGAGAACTATGGCTACACCTTC. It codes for CAGRPGAGRENYGYTF.

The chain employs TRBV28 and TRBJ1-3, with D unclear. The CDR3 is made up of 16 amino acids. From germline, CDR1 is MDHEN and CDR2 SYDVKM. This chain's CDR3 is CATLSMGPSSGNTIYF. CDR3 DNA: TGTGCTACACTTTCCATGGGTCCTAGCTCTGGAAACACCATATATTTT.

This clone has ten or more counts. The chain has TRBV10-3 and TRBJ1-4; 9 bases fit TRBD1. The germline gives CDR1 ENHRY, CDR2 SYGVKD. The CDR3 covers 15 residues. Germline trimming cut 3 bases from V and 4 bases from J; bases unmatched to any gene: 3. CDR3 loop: CAISDPDRGNEKLFF. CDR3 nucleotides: TGTGCCATCAGTGACCCGGACAGGGGTAATGAAAAACTGTTTTTT.

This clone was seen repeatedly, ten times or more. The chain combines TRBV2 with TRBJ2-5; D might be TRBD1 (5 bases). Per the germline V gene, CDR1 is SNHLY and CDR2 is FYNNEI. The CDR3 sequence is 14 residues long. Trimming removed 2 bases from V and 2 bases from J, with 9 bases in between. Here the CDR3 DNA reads TGTGCCAGCAGTGAATCGGCAGGGCAAGAGACCCAGTACTTC. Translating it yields CASSESAGQETQYF.